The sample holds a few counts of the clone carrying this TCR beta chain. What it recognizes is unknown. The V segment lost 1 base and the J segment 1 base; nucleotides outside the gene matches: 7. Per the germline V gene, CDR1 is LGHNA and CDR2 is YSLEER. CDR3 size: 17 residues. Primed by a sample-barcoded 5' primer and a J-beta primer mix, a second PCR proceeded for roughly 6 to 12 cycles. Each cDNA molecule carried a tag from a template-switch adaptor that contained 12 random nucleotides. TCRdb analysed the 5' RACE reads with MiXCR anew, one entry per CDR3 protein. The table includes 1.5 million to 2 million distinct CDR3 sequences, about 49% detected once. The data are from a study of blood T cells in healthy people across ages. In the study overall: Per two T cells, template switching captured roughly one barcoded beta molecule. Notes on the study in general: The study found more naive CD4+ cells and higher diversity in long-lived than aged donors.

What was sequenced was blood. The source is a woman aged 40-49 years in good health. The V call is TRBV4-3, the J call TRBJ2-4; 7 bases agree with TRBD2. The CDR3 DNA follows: TGCGCCAGCAGCCAAGTCCCCGGGGGGTCCGCCAAAAACATTCAGTACTTC. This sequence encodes CASSQVPGGSAKNIQYF.